The 8 T cell receptor beta chains below come from one sample, sequenced in a study of blood T cell repertoires in COVID-19. Using immunoSEQ multiplex PCR, the repertoire was profiled, and TCRdb retains in-frame clones only, with some absent. The repertoire holds around 150,000 clones, around 86% seen once, with almost 1% in the top ten. The source material was peripheral blood. These receptors originate from a man between 18 and 35 years old with acute or convalescent COVID-19.

This chain joins TRBV6-5 and TRBJ2-7, with a possible D match to TRBD1 (6 bases). Trimming pared 5 bases from V and 3 bases from J, leaving 11 bases between. Germline V gene data show CDR1 as MNHEY and CDR2 as SVGAGI. This CDR3 comprises 13 residues. Written as DNA, the CDR3 is TGTGCCAGCAGTATACAGGGTGGCTACGAGCAGTACTTC. This gives the protein CASSIQGGYEQYF.

The chain employs TRBV29-1 and TRBJ1-4, with 12 nucleotides matching TRBD1. The germline V gene has CDR1 SQVTM and CDR2 ANQGSEA. V gave up 6 bases and J gave up 8 bases; unmatched junction bases: 10. This CDR3 comprises 15 residues. DNA for the CDR3: TGCAGCGTGCTGCAGTGGGACAGGGGGCGAGAAAAACTGTTTTTT. Its protein is CSVLQWDRGREKLFF.

The gene calls are TRBV30 and TRBJ1-5, with 7 bases that match TRBD1. The CDR3 consists of 14 residues. In germline, CDR1 is GTSNPN, CDR2 SVGIG (reference sequence). V lost 3 bases to trimming and J lost 4 bases; unmatched junction nucleotides: 6. This CDR3 is CAWSGNRGNQPQHF. CDR3 nucleotide sequence: TGTGCCTGGAGCGGAAACAGGGGAAATCAGCCCCAGCATTTT.

The rearrangement links TRBV7-2 to TRBJ1-3; D might be TRBD1 (5 bases). Germline-derived CDR1 and CDR2 are SGHTA and FQGNSA. CDR3 size: 16 residues. V dropped 3 bases and J dropped 2 bases, with 14 bases sitting between them. The CDR3 reads CASSFSRGVTGNTIYF. The CDR3 DNA is TGTGCCAGCAGCTTTTCCCGGGGGGTAACTGGAAACACCATATATTTT.

The chain combines TRBV7-3 with TRBJ2-1, with TRBD1 matching 12 bases. The V and J ends lost 4 bases and 7 bases, in that order; junction bases with no gene match: 11. The CDR3 covers 17 residues. Germline CDR1 reads SGHTA; CDR2 reads FQGTGA. CDR3 DNA: TGTGCCAGCAGCTCCCAAGGCGGGACAGGGGGCATGAATGAGCAGTTCTTC. This gives the protein CASSSQGGTGGMNEQFF.

CDR3 in amino acids: CASRATGGAKDTQYF. The CDR3 region has the DNA TGTGCCAGCCGTGCGACCGGGGGGGCTAAAGATACGCAGTATTTT. The rearrangement joins TRBV18 to TRBJ2-3; 8 bases match TRBD2. CDR3 length equals 15 residues. The ends lost 8 bases at V and 5 bases at J; junction bases unmatched: 12. The germline gives CDR1 KGHSH, CDR2 LQKENI.

The chain joins TRBV6-5 to TRBJ1-2; D remains ambiguous. The CDR3 sequence is 13 residues long. The V end lost 6 bases, the J end lost 4 bases, and 12 bases lay between the germline ends. In germline, CDR1 is MNHEY, CDR2 SVGAGI. Here the CDR3 DNA reads TGTGCCAGCAGCGACTGGGTAGCCTATGGCTACACCTTC. This translates into CASSDWVAYGYTF.

The rearrangement links TRBV24-1 to TRBJ1-5; 10 bases line up with TRBD1. This CDR3 has 13 residues. Per the germline V gene, CDR1 is KGHDR and CDR2 is SFDVKD. V shed 9 bases and J 3 bases; nucleotides not matched to a gene: 1. CDR3 in amino acids: CATGQGVNQPQHF. In DNA form, the CDR3 reads TGTGCCACCGGACAGGGGGTCAATCAGCCCCAGCATTTT.